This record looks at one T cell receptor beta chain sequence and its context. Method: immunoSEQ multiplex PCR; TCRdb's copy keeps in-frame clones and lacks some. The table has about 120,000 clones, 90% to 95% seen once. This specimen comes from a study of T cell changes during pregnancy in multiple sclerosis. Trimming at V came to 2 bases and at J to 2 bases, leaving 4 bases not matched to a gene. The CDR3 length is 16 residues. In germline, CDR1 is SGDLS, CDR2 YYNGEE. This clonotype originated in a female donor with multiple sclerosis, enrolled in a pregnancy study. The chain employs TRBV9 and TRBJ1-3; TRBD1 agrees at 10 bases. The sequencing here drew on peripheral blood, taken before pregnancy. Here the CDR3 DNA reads TGTGCCAGCAGCGTTACCGACAGGGGGCCTGGAAACACCATATATTTT. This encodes CASSVTDRGPGNTIYF.